Shown below are 22 T cell receptor beta chains from a single sample sequenced in a study of blood T cell repertoires in COVID-19. Assay: immunoSEQ multiplex PCR; the TCRdb copy retains only in-frame clones and omits some. The table includes 7,300 or so clones, around 88% detected once. The specimen was peripheral blood. The receptor set was obtained from a woman between 45 and 65 years old with active or convalescent COVID-19.

The V and J genes are TRBV6-1 and TRBJ1-2; TRBD1 matches at 8 bases. The V and J ends lost 7 bases and 4 bases, in that order; junction bases with no gene match: 2. Germline-derived CDR1 and CDR2 are MNHNS and SASEGT. CDR3 length equals 12 residues. CDR3 amino acids: CASTGTGYGYTF. CDR3 in DNA: TGTGCCAGCACCGGGACAGGCTATGGCTACACCTTC.

V and J are TRBV7-8 and TRBJ2-7; D possibly corresponds to TRBD1 (6 bases). The germline V gene encodes CDR1 SGHVS and CDR2 FQNEAQ. The CDR3 length is 13 residues. The ends were cut back, 10 bases at V and 4 bases at J, with 17 bases in the middle. As DNA, the CDR3 is TGTGCCACCTCCCGACAGGAAGAATACGAGCAGTACTTC. Its translation is CATSRQEEYEQYF.

The chain joins TRBV29-1 to TRBJ1-2; maybe TRBD1 (6 bases). Germline values: CDR1 SQVTM, CDR2 ANQGSEA. The CDR3 sequence is 18 residues long. Trimming left V 5 bases short and J 3 bases short, with 28 bases between. The CDR3 is CSVRVSIRAGKGDYGYTF. The CDR3 DNA reads TGCAGCGTTCGGGTTTCCATTCGGGCAGGGAAGGGGGACTATGGCTACACCTTC.

The J gene is TRBJ2-7, the V gene TRBV29-1; D is ambiguous. This CDR3 has 13 amino acids. Trimming shortened V by 6 bases and J by 1 base, and 13 bases separated the two germline ends. Germline V gene data show CDR1 as SQVTM and CDR2 as ANQGSEA. CDR3 bases: TGCAGCGTGGTCTCGGTATATTCCTACGAGCAGTACTTC. It encodes CSVVSVYSYEQYF.

The chain links TRBV6-5 to TRBJ2-3; perhaps TRBD1 as D (6 bases). Trimming shortened V by 6 bases and J by 0 bases, and 10 bases separated the two germline ends. Germline values: CDR1 MNHEY, CDR2 SVGAGI. The CDR3 spans 14 residues. CDR3 nucleotide sequence: TGTGCCAGCAGGACAGGTCTCAGCACAGATACGCAGTATTTT. Translating gives CASRTGLSTDTQYF.

This chain uses TRBV5-8 with TRBJ2-1; 12 bases line up with TRBD1. The CDR3 spans 15 residues. CDR1 is SGHTS, CDR2 YDEGEE, per germline. J was trimmed by 5 bases and V by 4 bases; bases with no gene match: 4. The CDR3 sequence: CASSRDRGRNNEQFF. CDR3 DNA sequence: TGTGCCAGCAGCCGGGACAGGGGGCGGAACAATGAGCAGTTCTTC.

This chain connects TRBV7-2 to TRBJ2-1; TRBD2 matches 7 bases. The CDR3 length is 15 residues. The V gene's germline CDR1 is SGHTA and CDR2 FQGNSA. V trimming: 3 bases; J trimming: 4 bases; junction bases outside the gene matches: 6. The CDR3 nucleotides are TGTGCCAGCAGCTTGCCCGGGGGGTTGTACAATGAGCAGTTCTTC. It encodes CASSLPGGLYNEQFF.

This sequence joins TRBV11-2 and TRBJ1-6, with D uncertain. The CDR3 covers 16 residues. Trimming shortened V by 4 bases and J by 6 bases, and 16 bases separated the two germline ends. Germline V gives CDR1 SGHAT, CDR2 FQNNGV. The CDR3 is CASSSTPGLTNSPLHF. CDR3 in DNA: TGTGCCAGCAGCTCCACCCCAGGACTAACTAATTCACCCCTCCACTTT.

The chain couples TRBV7-2 to TRBJ2-1; 7 bases are shared with TRBD2. J was trimmed by 6 bases and V by 4 bases; bases with no gene match: 3. Germline V gives CDR1 SGHTA, CDR2 FQGNSA. The CDR3 is 13 residues long. For the CDR3, the DNA is TGTGCCAGCAGCTCCGGGACTATCAATGAGCAGTTCTTC. Translation gives CASSSGTINEQFF.

This chain uses TRBV7-9 with TRBJ1-6; the D gene is possibly TRBD1 (5 bases). CDR3 length: 15 amino acids. Trimming took off 3 bases at V and 16 bases at J, with 22 bases between the two ends. Germline V lookup: CDR1 SEHNR, CDR2 FQNEAQ (reference sequence). The CDR3 DNA follows: TGTGCCAGCAGCTTGGGGGGGAGTCGAACCGACACTCTCCACTTT. It is translated as CASSLGGSRTDTLHF.

The chain has TRBV2 and TRBJ2-7; no clear D gene. The V gene lost 6 bases and the J gene lost 5 bases, with 8 bases spanning the gap. The germline V gene encodes CDR1 SNHLY and CDR2 FYNNEI. The CDR3 spans 11 residues. The CDR3 nucleotides read TGTGCCAGCAGCGCCAGGAACGAGCAGTACTTC. Protein sequence: CASSARNEQYF.

The chain links TRBV5-1 to TRBJ1-4; D not certain. The CDR3 runs to 13 residues. Per germline, CDR1 SGHRS and CDR2 YFSETQ. V lost 7 bases, J lost 4 bases, and 11 bases lay in between. The CDR3 region is CASRGGNNEKLFF. CDR3 coding DNA: TGCGCCAGCCGAGGAGGGAATAATGAAAAACTGTTTTTT.

The chain links TRBV19 to TRBJ1-3; maybe TRBD1 (5 bases). Germline CDR1 reads LNHDA; CDR2 reads SQIVND (reference sequence). This CDR3 is 15 amino acids long. The V end lost 0 bases, the J end lost 2 bases, and 8 bases lay between the germline ends. The CDR3 DNA reads as TGTGCCAGTAGTATAGATTTGGGGCCTGGAAACACCATATATTTT. Translation gives CASSIDLGPGNTIYF. The whole variable domain, filled in from reference TRBV19 and TRBJ1-3, reads DGGITQSPKYLFRKEGQNVTLSCEQNLNHDAMYWYRQDPGQGLRLIYYSQIVNDFQKGDIAEGYSVSREKKESFPLTVTSAQKNPTAFYLCASSIDLGPGNTIYFGEGSWLTVV.

J is TRBJ1-2 and V is TRBV19; TRBD1 is a possible D gene (6 bases). The CDR3 is 17 residues long. V gave up 1 base and J gave up 0 bases, with 15 bases separating them. Germline CDR1 LNHDA, CDR2 SQIVND (reference sequence). The chain's CDR3 is CASSIGGTPFTNYGYTF. The CDR3 coding sequence is TGTGCCAGTAGTATAGGGGGGACACCATTTACTAACTATGGCTACACCTTC.

V gene TRBV6-5 combines with J gene TRBJ1-4; the D is unclear. CDR1 and CDR2 from the germline V gene are MNHEY and SVGAGI. The CDR3 is made up of 12 amino acids. Trimming stripped 6 bases from V and 6 bases from J, with 8 bases between. CDR3: CASRRGDEKLFF. DNA of the CDR3: TGTGCCAGCAGACGGGGTGATGAAAAACTGTTTTTT.

The chain carries TRBV29-1 and TRBJ1-2; 7 positions agree with TRBD1. Germline-derived CDR1 and CDR2 are SQVTM and ANQGSEA. The CDR3 runs to 12 residues. V shed 5 bases, J shed 1 base, and the junction held 1 base outside the gene matches. The CDR3 loop is CSVRDSNYGYTF. The DNA of the CDR3 is TGCAGCGTTAGGGACAGTAACTATGGCTACACCTTC.

V gene TRBV7-2 combines with J gene TRBJ2-3; weak D call: TRBD2 (6 bases). Between the trimmed V and J ends, which lost 1 base and 4 bases, there was a span of 12 bases. The CDR3 is made up of 15 amino acids. Germline-derived CDR1 and CDR2 are SGHTA and FQGNSA. The CDR3 spells CASSLGGGIPDTQYF. The CDR3 region has the DNA TGTGCCAGCAGCTTAGGGGGCGGGATACCAGATACGCAGTATTTT.

This sequence joins TRBV19 and TRBJ1-2, with D tentatively TRBD1 (5 bases). The CDR3 is made up of 16 amino acids. Per germline, CDR1 LNHDA and CDR2 SQIVND (reference sequence). V was clipped by 3 bases and J by 0 bases, with 14 bases between them. CDR3 DNA sequence: TGTGCCAGTAGTATTAGCAGGGTCCGCTCTAACTATGGCTACACCTTC. This translates into CASSISRVRSNYGYTF.

This clone appeared a single time. The V call is TRBV29-1, the J call TRBJ1-3; unclear D gene. The CDR3 covers 14 residues. Germline loops: CDR1 SQVTM, CDR2 ANQGSEA. Trimming pared 7 bases from V and 4 bases from J, leaving 17 bases between. The CDR3 sequence: CSAQMAARGNTIYF. In DNA, the CDR3 is TGCAGCGCCCAAATGGCAGCCAGGGGAAACACCATATATTTT.

This chain connects TRBV12-5 to TRBJ1-1, with TRBD1 as a possible D gene (5 bases). V was cut by 0 bases and J by 3 bases, with 11 bases left in between. Germline V gene lookup returns CDR1 LGHNT and CDR2 FRNRAP. There are 15 residues in the CDR3. The DNA of the CDR3 is TGTGCTAGTGGTTTGGTAACATCGGGGGACACTGAAGCTTTCTTT. This sequence encodes CASGLVTSGDTEAFF.

The chain has TRBV7-3 and TRBJ1-6; D perhaps matches TRBD1 (5 bases). Germline V gene sequence: CDR1 SGHTA, CDR2 FQGTGA. The V end was cut by 5 bases, the J end by 6 bases, with 11 bases between. The CDR3 sequence is 14 residues long. CDR3 in amino acids: CASSLRAANSPLHF. The CDR3 nucleotides read TGTGCCAGCAGCCTCAGGGCCGCTAATTCACCCCTCCACTTT. Full variable domain (missing parts from reference TRBV7-3 and TRBJ1-6): GAGVSQTPSNKVTEKGKYVELRCDPISGHTALYWYRQSLGQGPEFLIYFQGTGAADDSGLPNDRFFAVRPEGSVSTLKIQRTERGDSAVYLCASSLRAANSPLHFGNGTRLTVT.

The chain joins TRBV7-9 to TRBJ1-1, with 7 bases identical to TRBD1. The germline V gene encodes CDR1 SEHNR and CDR2 FQNEAQ (reference sequence). The junction had 3 bases not matched to a gene; V was cut back by 1 base and J by 4 bases. This CDR3 region has 14 residues. The CDR3 coding sequence is TGTGCCAGCAGCTTAGTGCAGGGGGGCACTGAAGCTTTCTTT. Protein sequence: CASSLVQGGTEAFF.